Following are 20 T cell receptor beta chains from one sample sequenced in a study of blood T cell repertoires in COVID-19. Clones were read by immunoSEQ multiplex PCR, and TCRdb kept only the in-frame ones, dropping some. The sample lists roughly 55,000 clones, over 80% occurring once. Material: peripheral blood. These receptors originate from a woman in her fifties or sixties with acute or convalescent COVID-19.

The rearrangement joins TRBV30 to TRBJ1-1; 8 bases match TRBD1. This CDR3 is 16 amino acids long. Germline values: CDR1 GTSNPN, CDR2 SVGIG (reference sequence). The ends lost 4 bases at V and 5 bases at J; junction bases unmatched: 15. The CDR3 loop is CAWTGRGRGRETEAFF. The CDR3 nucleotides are TGTGCCTGGACTGGTCGGGGCAGGGGGCGAGAGACTGAAGCTTTCTTT.

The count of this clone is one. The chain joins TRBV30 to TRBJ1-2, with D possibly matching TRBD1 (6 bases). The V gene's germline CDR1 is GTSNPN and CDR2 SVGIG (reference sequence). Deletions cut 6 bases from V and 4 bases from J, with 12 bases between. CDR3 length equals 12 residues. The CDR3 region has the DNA TGTGCCTGCTTAGAAGGGGGCTATGGCTACACCTTC. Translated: CACLEGGYGYTF.

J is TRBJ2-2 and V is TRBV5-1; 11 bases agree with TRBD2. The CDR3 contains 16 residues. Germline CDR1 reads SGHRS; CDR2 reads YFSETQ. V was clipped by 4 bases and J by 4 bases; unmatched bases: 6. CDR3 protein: CASSGTSGGGTGELFF. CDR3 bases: TGCGCCAGCAGCGGAACTAGCGGGGGAGGCACCGGGGAGCTGTTTTTT.

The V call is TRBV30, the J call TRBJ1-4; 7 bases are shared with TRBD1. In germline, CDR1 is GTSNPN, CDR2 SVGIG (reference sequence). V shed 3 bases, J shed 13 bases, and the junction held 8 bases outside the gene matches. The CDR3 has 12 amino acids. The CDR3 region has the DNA TGTGCCTGGAGCAACACCGGGACAGTACTGTTTTTT. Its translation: CAWSNTGTVLFF. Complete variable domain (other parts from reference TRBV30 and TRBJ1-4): SQTIHQWPATLVQPVGSPLSLECTVEGTSNPNLYWYRQAAGRGLQLLFYSVGIGQISSEVPQNLSASRPQDRQFILSSKKLLLSDSGFYLCAWSNTGTVLFFGSGTQLSVL.

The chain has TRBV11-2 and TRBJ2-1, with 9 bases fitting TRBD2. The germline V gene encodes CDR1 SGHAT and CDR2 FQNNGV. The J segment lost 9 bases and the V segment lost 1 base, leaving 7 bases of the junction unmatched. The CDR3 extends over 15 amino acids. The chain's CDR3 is CASSLGLGGRVEQFF. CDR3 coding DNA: TGTGCCAGCAGCTTAGGGTTAGGCGGGAGGGTTGAGCAGTTCTTC.

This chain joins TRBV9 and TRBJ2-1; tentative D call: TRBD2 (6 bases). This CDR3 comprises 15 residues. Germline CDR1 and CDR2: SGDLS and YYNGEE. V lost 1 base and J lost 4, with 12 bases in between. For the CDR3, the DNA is TGTGCCAGCAGCGTAAACGGGAGAGATTACAATGAGCAGTTCTTC. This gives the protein CASSVNGRDYNEQFF.

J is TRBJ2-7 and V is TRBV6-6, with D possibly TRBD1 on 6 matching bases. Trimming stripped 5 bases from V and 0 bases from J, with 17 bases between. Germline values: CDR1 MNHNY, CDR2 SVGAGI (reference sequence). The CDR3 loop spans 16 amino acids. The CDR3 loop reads CASSNRELASSYEQYF. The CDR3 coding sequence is TGTGCCAGCAGTAACAGGGAGCTTGCAAGCTCCTACGAGCAGTACTTC.

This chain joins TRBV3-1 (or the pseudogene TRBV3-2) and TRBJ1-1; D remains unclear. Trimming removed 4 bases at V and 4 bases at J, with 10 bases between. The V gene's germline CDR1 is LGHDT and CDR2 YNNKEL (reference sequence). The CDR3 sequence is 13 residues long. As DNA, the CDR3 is TGTGCCAGCAGCCGGTACAGTCCCACTGAAGCTTTCTTT. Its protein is CASSRYSPTEAFF.

This chain's CDR3 is CASSLALRSSSYNEQFF. In nucleotides, the CDR3 is TGCGCCAGCAGCTTGGCCTTACGGTCGAGCTCCTACAATGAGCAGTTCTTC. The gene calls are TRBV5-1 and TRBJ2-1, with D hard to call. Trimming cost V 0 bases and J 0 bases, with 13 bases left between them. The CDR3 contains 17 residues. Germline assignment: CDR1 SGHRS and CDR2 YFSETQ.

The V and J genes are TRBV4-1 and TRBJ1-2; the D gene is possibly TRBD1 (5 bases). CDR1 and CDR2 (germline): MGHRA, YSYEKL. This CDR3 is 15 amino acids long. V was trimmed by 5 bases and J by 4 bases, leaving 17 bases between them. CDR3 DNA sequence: TGCGCCAGCAGCACTACCCGGGGCGGGAGCTATGGCTACACCTTC. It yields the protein CASSTTRGGSYGYTF.

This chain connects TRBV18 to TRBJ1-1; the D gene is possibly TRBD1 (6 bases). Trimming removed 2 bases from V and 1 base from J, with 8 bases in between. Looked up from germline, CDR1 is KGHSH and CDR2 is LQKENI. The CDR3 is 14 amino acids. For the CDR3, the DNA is TGTGCCAGCTCACCAGCGGGGGCGAACACTGAAGCTTTCTTT. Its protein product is CASSPAGANTEAFF.

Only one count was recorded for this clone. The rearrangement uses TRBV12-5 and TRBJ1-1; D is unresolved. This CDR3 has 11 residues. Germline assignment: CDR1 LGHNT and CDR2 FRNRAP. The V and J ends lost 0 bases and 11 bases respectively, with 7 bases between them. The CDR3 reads CASGLVIGAFF. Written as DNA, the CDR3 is TGTGCTAGTGGTTTGGTAATCGGGGCTTTCTTT.

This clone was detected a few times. As DNA, the CDR3 is TGTGCCAGTAGTACGCGACAGTCTGGCTACACCTTC. Encoded protein: CASSTRQSGYTF. V usage is TRBV19 and J usage is TRBJ1-2, with D possibly TRBD1 on 5 matching bases. The CDR3 loop spans 12 amino acids. Per the germline V gene, CDR1 is LNHDA and CDR2 is SQIVND (reference sequence). V lost 4 bases, J lost 7 bases, and 10 bases lay in between.

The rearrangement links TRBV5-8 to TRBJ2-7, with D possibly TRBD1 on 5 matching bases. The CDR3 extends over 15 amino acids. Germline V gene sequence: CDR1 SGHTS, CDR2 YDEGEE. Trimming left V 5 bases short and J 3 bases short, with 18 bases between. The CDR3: CASRPTATDYYEQYF. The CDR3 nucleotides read TGTGCCAGCAGACCGACAGCGACGGATTACTACGAGCAGTACTTC.

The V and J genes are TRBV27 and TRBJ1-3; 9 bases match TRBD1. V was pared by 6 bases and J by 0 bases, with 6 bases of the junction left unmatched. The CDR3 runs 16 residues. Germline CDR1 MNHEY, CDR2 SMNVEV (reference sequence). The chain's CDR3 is CASSQTGGYSGNTIYF. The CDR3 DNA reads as TGTGCCAGCAGCCAGACAGGGGGATACTCTGGAAACACCATATATTTT.

As DNA, the CDR3 is TGTGCCTGGAGCGCACAAGGACAGATGGATGAAAAACTGTTTTTT. It yields the protein CAWSAQGQMDEKLFF. The rearrangement uses TRBV30 and TRBJ1-4; D is possibly TRBD1 (6 bases). V was cut by 3 bases and J by 6 bases, with 17 bases left in between. CDR1 and CDR2 from the germline V gene are GTSNPN and SVGIG (reference sequence). The CDR3 runs to 15 residues.

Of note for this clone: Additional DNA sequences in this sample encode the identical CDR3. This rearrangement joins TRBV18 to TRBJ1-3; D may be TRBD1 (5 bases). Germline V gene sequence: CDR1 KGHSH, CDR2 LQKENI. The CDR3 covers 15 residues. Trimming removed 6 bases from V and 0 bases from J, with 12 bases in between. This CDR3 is CASSPTESSGNTIYF. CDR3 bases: TGTGCCAGCTCGCCGACAGAGAGCTCTGGAAACACCATATATTTT.

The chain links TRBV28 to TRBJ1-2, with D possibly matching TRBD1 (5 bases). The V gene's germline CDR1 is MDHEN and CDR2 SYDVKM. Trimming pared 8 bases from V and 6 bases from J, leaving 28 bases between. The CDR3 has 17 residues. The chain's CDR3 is CASVRMGTTLVFHGYTF. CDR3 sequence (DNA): TGTGCCAGCGTTCGGATGGGGACTACCCTTGTTTTTCATGGCTACACCTTC.

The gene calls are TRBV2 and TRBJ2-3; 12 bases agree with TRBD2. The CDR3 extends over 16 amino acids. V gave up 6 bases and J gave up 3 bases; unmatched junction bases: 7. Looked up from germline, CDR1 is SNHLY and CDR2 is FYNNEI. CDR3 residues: CASRPLAGGSTDTQYF. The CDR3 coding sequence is TGTGCCAGCAGGCCGCTAGCGGGGGGGAGTACAGATACGCAGTATTTT.

The CDR3: CASSWDRASGANVLTF. The CDR3 nucleotides are TGCGCCAGCAGCTGGGACAGGGCCTCTGGGGCCAACGTCCTGACTTTC. The chain couples TRBV5-1 to TRBJ2-6; TRBD1 matches 9 bases. Trimming at V came to 3 bases and at J to 0 bases, leaving 1 base not matched to a gene. The CDR3 runs to 16 residues. Germline V gene lookup returns CDR1 SGHRS and CDR2 YFSETQ. Combining the CDR3 with reference TRBV5-1 and TRBJ2-6 gives the whole variable domain KAGVTQTPRYLIKTRGQQVTLSCSPISGHRSVSWYQQTPGQGLQFLFEYFSETQRNKGNFPGRFSGRQFSNSRSEMNVSTLELGDSALYLCASSWDRASGANVLTFGAGSRLTVL.